This T cell receptor beta chain came from a study of blood T cell repertoires in COVID-19. The wider study: Acute and convalescent COVID-19 specimens originated in the United States, Italy and Spain.

Authors' data handling: Amplified reference gene primers provided the basis for estimating nucleated cell counts. Some clones are missing from TCRdb's copy, which holds only in-frame ones; the method was immunoSEQ multiplex PCR. The DNA was the basis for D and trimming; V, J and clone size are from that table. The repertoire includes roughly 140,000 clones, 70% to 90% of them detected once, and about 8% sits in the top ten. It was during active infection that Seattle patients were enrolled and then longitudinally followed. Sequenced sample: peripheral blood. This sequence originates from a woman aged 55 to 70 with COVID-19, enrolled during active disease.

The CDR3 DNA reads TGCAGCGCCGGACAGGGGGCAACGGGTAATGAAAAACTGTTTTTT. Translated: CSAGQGATGNEKLFF. The J gene is TRBJ1-4, the V gene TRBV29-1, with 11 bases fitting TRBD1. The CDR3 runs 15 residues. CDR1 and CDR2 (germline): SQVTM, ANQGSEA. The trim removed 7 bases at V and 4 bases at J, leaving 8 bases unmatched.